One sample yielded the 23 T cell receptor beta chains listed below, sequenced in a study of graft-versus-host responses after intestinal transplantation. Assay used: immunoSEQ multiplex PCR; TCRdb lists only in-frame clones, some missing. The sample holds about 12,000 clones, about a third seen once. Co-plated with approximately 200,000 CFSE-labeled responder cells were approximately 200,000 irradiated, violet-dye-labeled stimulator cells. The material was alloreactive CD8+ T cells from a mixed lymphocyte reaction culture, obtained before intestinal transplant. The subset is: CFSE-low proliferating T cells sorted from roughly six-day pre-transplant mixed lymphocyte reaction (GvH or HvG direction). The source is a human patient who received an intestinal transplant.

V is TRBV19 and J is TRBJ1-2; D unresolved. Germline-derived CDR1 and CDR2 are LNHDA and SQIVND (reference sequence). The V end lost 2 bases, the J end lost 6 bases, and 13 bases lay between the germline ends. The CDR3 sequence is 14 residues long. CDR3 in DNA: TGTGCCAGTAGTATATTGAGATCCCCTGATGGCTACACCTTC. Translation: CASSILRSPDGYTF.

The genes are TRBV7-9 and TRBJ1-2; D might be TRBD1 (6 bases). The CDR3 is 14 amino acids. CDR1 and CDR2 from the germline V gene are SEHNR and FQNEAQ (reference sequence). V was trimmed by 7 bases and J by 2 bases, leaving 14 bases between them. The CDR3 protein is CASNPDRFNYGYTF. The CDR3 DNA sequence: TGTGCCAGCAACCCAGACAGGTTCAACTATGGCTACACCTTC.

For the CDR3, the DNA is TGTGCCAGCAGTTCCGTCGCTAGCGCCGCATGGGATGAGCAGTTCTTC. It encodes CASSSVASAAWDEQFF. The chain uses TRBV28 and TRBJ2-1; a weak D match, TRBD2 (6 bases). The germline gives CDR1 MDHEN, CDR2 SYDVKM. V was pared by 4 bases and J by 8 bases, with 21 bases between. CDR3 length: 16 residues.

This clone was recorded only once. This chain connects TRBV9 to TRBJ2-1; 7 nucleotides match TRBD2. CDR3 length: 15 amino acids. Germline CDR1 reads SGDLS; CDR2 reads YYNGEE. Losses at the gene ends were 3 bases for V and 7 bases for J; bases not matched to a gene: 10. The chain's CDR3 is CASSGQTGGRNEQFF. The DNA of the CDR3 is TGTGCCAGCAGCGGACAAACGGGAGGTCGGAATGAGCAGTTCTTC.

This clone appeared a few times. The chain joins TRBV4-3 to TRBJ2-7; maybe TRBD1 (5 bases). The CDR3 spans 15 residues. The germline CDR1 and CDR2 sequences are LGHNA and YSLEER. V gave up 0 bases and J gave up 7 bases, with 16 bases separating them. Here the CDR3 DNA reads TGCGCCAGCAGCCAAGAACGACAGTCAGTCGGGGAGCAGTACTTC. Translation: CASSQERQSVGEQYF.

This chain uses TRBV28 with TRBJ2-7, with D possibly TRBD2 on 6 matching bases. Deletions cut 6 bases from V and 0 bases from J, with 12 bases between. The CDR3 extends over 14 amino acids. Germline loops: CDR1 MDHEN, CDR2 SYDVKM. This chain's CDR3 is CASSTGLLSYEQYF. CDR3 coding DNA: TGTGCCAGCAGCACCGGACTACTCTCCTACGAGCAGTACTTC. The full variable domain, in which reference TRBV28 and TRBJ2-7 provide the parts outside the CDR3, is DVKVTQSSRYLVKRTGEKVFLECVQDMDHENMFWYRQDPGLGLRLIYFSYDVKMKEKGDIPEGYSVSREKKERFSLILESASTNQTSMYLCASSTGLLSYEQYFGPGTRLTVT.

The genes are TRBV5-3 and TRBJ1-5; no clear D gene. TRBV5-3 is identified as an open reading frame with a role that is uncertain. The CDR3 loop spans 13 amino acids. Trimming cost V 8 bases and J 4 bases, with 13 bases left between them. Here the CDR3 reads CASSLGRNQPQHF. CDR3 nucleotides: TGTGCCAGCAGCCTGGGGAGAAATCAGCCCCAGCATTTT.

V usage is TRBV7-3 and J usage is TRBJ1-5; 10 bases agree with TRBD1. Germline V gives CDR1 SGHTA, CDR2 FQGTGA. The CDR3 runs to 16 residues. The ends lost 1 base at V and 1 base at J; junction bases unmatched: 1. In nucleotides, the CDR3 is TGTGCCAGCAGCTTAAAGGGACAGGGGAGCAATCAGCCCCAGCATTTT. It encodes CASSLKGQGSNQPQHF.

The chain employs TRBV13 and TRBJ1-2; D not certain. The V gene's germline CDR1 is PRHDT and CDR2 FYEKMQ (reference sequence). V was pared by 0 bases and J by 3 bases, with 8 bases between. This CDR3 is 14 amino acids long. The CDR3 protein is CASSLGRRDYGYTF. The CDR3 DNA follows: TGTGCCAGCAGCTTAGGGCGGCGGGACTATGGCTACACCTTC.

J is TRBJ2-7 and V is TRBV4-2; 9 bases are shared with TRBD2. From germline, CDR1 is LGHNA and CDR2 YNFKEQ. The V segment lost 1 base and the J segment 4 bases; nucleotides outside the gene matches: 5. The CDR3 loop spans 15 amino acids. In nucleotides, the CDR3 is TGTGCCAGCAGCCAAGGACTAGCGGAAGGTTACGAGCAGTACTTC. It is translated as CASSQGLAEGYEQYF.

This clone was picked up one time. The same CDR3 can be traced to other DNA sequences in this sample. J is TRBJ2-7 and V is TRBV12-5, with 14 bases aligning to TRBD2. Germline lookup yields CDR1 LGHNT and CDR2 FRNRAP. Germline trimming cut 0 bases from V and 1 base from J; bases unmatched to any gene: 11. CDR3 size: 20 residues. The CDR3 spells CASGLVPGLAGVWPSYEQYF. CDR3 DNA sequence: TGTGCTAGTGGTTTGGTTCCGGGACTAGCGGGAGTGTGGCCTTCCTACGAGCAGTACTTC.

The V gene is TRBV7-3, the J gene TRBJ2-1; possibly TRBD2 for D (5 bases). V dropped 8 bases and J dropped 0 bases, with 5 bases sitting between them. The V gene's germline CDR1 is SGHTA and CDR2 FQGTGA. The CDR3 contains 12 residues. CDR3 sequence reads: CASGLSYNEQFF. Here the CDR3 DNA reads TGTGCCAGCGGACTCTCCTACAATGAGCAGTTCTTC.

The V call is TRBV7-2, the J call TRBJ2-7; D remains unclear. Germline CDR1 is SGHTA and CDR2 is FQGNSA. V shed 3 bases and J shed 5 bases, with 14 bases lying between them. This CDR3 has 14 residues. CDR3 sequence (DNA): TGTGCCAGCAGCTTCCTTCGGAGTTTCGACGAGCAGTACTTC. Its translation is CASSFLRSFDEQYF.

Comment on this clone: One end of the junction does not line up with germline, which may come from a read error. The rearrangement links TRBV5-4 to TRBJ2-7; no clear D. Germline lookup yields CDR1 SGHNT and CDR2 YYREEE (reference sequence). The CDR3 is 14 residues long. Here the CDR3 reads CASSPRVETYEQYF. The CDR3 DNA reads as TGCGCCAGCAGCCCCCGAGTAGAAACTTACGAGCAGTACTTC.

This clone qualifies as medium-sized. V usage is TRBV27 and J usage is TRBJ1-2, with no clear D. CDR1 is MNHEY, CDR2 SMNVEV, per germline (reference sequence). Between the trimmed V and J ends, which lost 3 bases and 2 bases, there was a span of 7 bases. The length of the CDR3 is 13 residues. The CDR3, as DNA: TGTGCCAGCAGTTTCGGCAGCAACTATGGCTACACCTTC. The encoded protein is CASSFGSNYGYTF.

V usage is TRBV4-2 and J usage is TRBJ1-4; 9 nucleotides align to TRBD1. The germline V gene has CDR1 LGHNA and CDR2 YNFKEQ. The CDR3 totals 16 residues. After removal of 1 base from V and 5 bases from J, the junction contained 5 bases not matched to a gene. The CDR3 spells CASSQVRTGVNEKLFF. DNA for the CDR3: TGTGCCAGCAGCCAAGTACGGACAGGGGTAAATGAAAAACTGTTTTTT.

The chain carries TRBV11-1 and TRBJ1-1; D call uncertain. Trimming took off 5 bases at V and 0 bases at J, with 4 bases between the two ends. The CDR3 has 12 residues. The germline CDR1 and CDR2 sequences are SGHAT and FQDESV (reference sequence). Here the CDR3 reads CASSTMNTEAFF. In nucleotides, the CDR3 is TGTGCCAGCAGCACAATGAACACTGAAGCTTTCTTT.

This clone was picked up a small number of times. The CDR3 sequence: CAIAEVAGGAYEQYF. In nucleotides, the CDR3 is TGTGCCATAGCAGAGGTGGCAGGGGGCGCCTACGAGCAGTACTTC. V gene TRBV6-5 combines with J gene TRBJ2-7; 8 bases fit TRBD1. Germline lookup yields CDR1 MNHEY and CDR2 SVGAGI. The length of the CDR3 is 15 residues. V was clipped by 10 bases and J by 2 bases; unmatched bases: 13.

J is TRBJ2-1 and V is TRBV30, with TRBD1 matching over 7 bases. This CDR3 comprises 13 residues. Germline CDR1 and CDR2: GTSNPN and SVGIG (reference sequence). Trimming cost V 5 bases and J 4 bases; bases outside gene matches: 5. The CDR3 loop reads CAWDRDTYNEQFF. Written as DNA, the CDR3 is TGTGCCTGGGACAGGGATACATACAATGAGCAGTTCTTC. The full variable domain, completed using reference TRBV30 and TRBJ2-1, is SQTIHQWPATLVQPVGSPLSLECTVEGTSNPNLYWYRQAAGRGLQLLFYSVGIGQISSEVPQNLSASRPQDRQFILSSKKLLLSDSGFYLCAWDRDTYNEQFFGPGTRLTVL.

The chain links TRBV5-4 to TRBJ2-1; D is possibly TRBD2 (5 bases). V was cut by 7 bases and J by 6 bases, with 11 bases left in between. Germline loops: CDR1 SGHNT, CDR2 YYREEE (reference sequence). The CDR3 totals 12 residues. The CDR3 region has the DNA TGTGCCAGCTCCATGGGGAGCAATGAGCAGTTCTTC. This translates into CASSMGSNEQFF.

This clone showed up just once. The rearrangement uses TRBV7-9 and TRBJ1-1; D is unresolved. The V gene lost 4 bases and the J gene lost 3 bases, with 3 bases spanning the gap. The CDR3 loop spans 11 amino acids. The germline gives CDR1 SEHNR, CDR2 FQNEAQ (reference sequence). Here the CDR3 reads CASSWDTEAFF. The CDR3 DNA sequence: TGTGCCAGCAGCTGGGACACTGAAGCTTTCTTT.

This clone is labeled as medium-sized. J is TRBJ2-1 and V is TRBV5-6; no clear D. Germline CDR1 reads SGHDT; CDR2 reads YYEEEE. This CDR3 region has 13 residues. With 4 bases removed from V and 10 bases from J, the gap between germline ends came to 15 bases. The chain's CDR3 is CASSVDAVGEQFF. CDR3 nucleotides: TGTGCCAGCAGCGTGGACGCCGTCGGGGAGCAGTTCTTC.

The rearrangement joins TRBV30 to TRBJ2-1, with a weak D call TRBD2 (6 bases). Germline values: CDR1 GTSNPN, CDR2 SVGIG (reference sequence). The V end was cut by 2 bases, the J end by 0 bases, with 11 bases between. The CDR3 loop spans 15 amino acids. The CDR3 coding sequence is TGTGCCTGGAGTAGGTGGGGAGGCTCCTACAATGAGCAGTTCTTC. This gives the protein CAWSRWGGSYNEQFF.